Listed here are 26 T cell receptor beta chains from one sample, sequenced in a study of blood T cell repertoires in COVID-19. Libraries were prepared by immunoSEQ multiplex PCR; TCRdb keeps only in-frame clonotypes and omits some of them. The sample consists of fewer than 350,000 clones, about nine tenths of them appearing once. The sequencing input was peripheral blood. The source is a woman aged 30 to 39 with COVID-19, enrolled during active disease.

J is TRBJ2-3 and V is TRBV19, with a tentative D call TRBD2 (7 bases). CDR1 and CDR2 from the germline V gene are LNHDA and SQIVND (reference sequence). V was trimmed by 6 bases and J by 0 bases, leaving 28 bases between them. The CDR3 consists of 20 residues. For the CDR3, the DNA is TGTGCCAGTAGGTGGGGACACGTAGGCGGGGGTCAATCGAGCACAGATACGCAGTATTTT. Translated, it gives CASRWGHVGGGQSSTDTQYF. Full variable domain (missing parts from reference TRBV19 and TRBJ2-3): DGGITQSPKYLFRKEGQNVTLSCEQNLNHDAMYWYRQDPGQGLRLIYYSQIVNDFQKGDIAEGYSVSREKKESFPLTVTSAQKNPTAFYLCASRWGHVGGGQSSTDTQYFGPGTRLTVL.

CDR3 amino acids: CASSPFRGGTDTQYF. CDR3 DNA: TGTGCCAGTAGCCCATTTAGGGGCGGCACAGATACGCAGTATTTT. The chain couples TRBV19 to TRBJ2-3; TRBD1 is a possible D gene (5 bases). Trimming pared 6 bases from V and 1 base from J, leaving 14 bases between. The CDR3 is made up of 15 amino acids. The germline gives CDR1 LNHDA, CDR2 SQIVND (reference sequence).

This clone turned up a few times. The chain links TRBV7-8 to TRBJ2-1; unclear D gene. The germline V gene encodes CDR1 SGHVS and CDR2 FQNEAQ. The V end lost 2 bases, the J end lost 6 bases, and 8 bases lay between the germline ends. The CDR3 is 13 residues long. The CDR3 reads CASSLPWANEQFF. The CDR3 coding sequence is TGTGCCAGCAGCTTACCGTGGGCCAATGAGCAGTTCTTC.

This clone has only one observation. The chain has TRBV12-5 and TRBJ1-1; TRBD1 matches 9 bases. Germline CDR1 reads LGHNT; CDR2 reads FRNRAP. CDR3 size: 16 residues. V shed 5 bases and J 3 bases; nucleotides not matched to a gene: 10. The CDR3 nucleotides read TGTGCTAGTGGTCTGAGGACAGGGGTAGGGTACACTGAAGCTTTCTTT. Encoded protein: CASGLRTGVGYTEAFF. Looking up the rest from reference TRBV12-5 and TRBJ1-1 gives the full variable domain: DARVTQTPRHKVTEMGQEVTMRCQPILGHNTVFWYRQTMMQGLELLAYFRNRAPLDDSGMPKDRFSAEMPDATLATLKIQPSEPRDSAVYFCASGLRTGVGYTEAFFGQGTRLTVV.

CDR3 protein: CASSKIGAENTEAFF. Here the CDR3 DNA reads TGTGCCAGCAGCAAAATTGGGGCAGAGAACACTGAAGCTTTCTTT. The chain uses TRBV21-1 and TRBJ1-1; no check of the table's D call, TRBD1, against the DNA was made. TRBV21-1 is given as a pseudogene. This CDR3 has 15 amino acids.

The chain recombines TRBV7-9 with TRBJ2-4; perhaps TRBD1 as D (6 bases). This CDR3 region has 16 residues. V lost 4 bases and J 0 bases, leaving 13 bases between the germline ends. CDR1 SEHNR and CDR2 FQNEAQ come from the germline V gene (reference sequence). The CDR3 region has the DNA TGTGCCAGCAGCTCCCCAGGGGCCCTAGCCAAAAACATTCAGTACTTC. Protein product: CASSSPGALAKNIQYF.

This clone was found once. This chain connects TRBV10-1 to TRBJ1-4; D gene uncertain. Trimming stripped 10 bases from V and 0 bases from J, with 12 bases between. Germline V gene lookup returns CDR1 WNHNN and CDR2 SYGVQD (reference sequence). This CDR3 has 14 amino acids. The CDR3 sequence: CATDSKATNEKLFF. The CDR3 nucleotides are TGCGCCACCGACTCGAAGGCAACTAATGAAAAACTGTTTTTT.

The CDR3 loop reads CASSFRAEAFF. CDR3 nucleotides: TGTGCCAGCAGCTTTAGAGCTGAAGCTTTCTTT. The chain links TRBV11-2 to TRBJ1-1; D not resolved. This CDR3 has 11 amino acids. Germline loops: CDR1 SGHAT, CDR2 FQNNGV. The V end lost 3 bases, the J end lost 6 bases, and 5 bases lay between the germline ends.

V and J are TRBV7-9 and TRBJ2-7; 8 bases are a match to TRBD1. The CDR3 runs 16 residues. Per germline, CDR1 SEHNR and CDR2 FQNEAQ (reference sequence). The V and J ends lost 3 bases and 3 bases, in that order; junction bases with no gene match: 10. The chain's CDR3 is CASSFYRGVFDYEQYF. DNA for the CDR3: TGTGCCAGCAGCTTCTACAGGGGGGTATTTGACTACGAGCAGTACTTC.

The chain carries TRBV4-2 and TRBJ2-5; 13 nucleotides align to TRBD2. The germline gives CDR1 LGHNA, CDR2 YNFKEQ. The CDR3 covers 17 residues. Trimming at V came to 3 bases and at J to 4 bases, leaving 8 bases not matched to a gene. CDR3 amino acids: CASSQGPGLAGPETQYF. In DNA, the CDR3 is TGTGCCAGCAGCCAGGGACCGGGACTAGCGGGGCCAGAGACCCAGTACTTC.

The V and J genes are TRBV19 and TRBJ2-2; 11 nucleotides agree with TRBD1. Germline V gene lookup returns CDR1 LNHDA and CDR2 SQIVND (reference sequence). The CDR3 extends over 16 amino acids. V gave up 2 bases and J gave up 5 bases; unmatched junction bases: 4. The CDR3 bases are TGTGCCAGTAGTATACGGGGACAGGGGGGGACCGGGGAGCTGTTTTTT. As protein: CASSIRGQGGTGELFF.

The chain joins TRBV19 to TRBJ2-5, with TRBD1 as a possible D gene (6 bases). V lost 6 bases and J 5 bases, leaving 13 bases between the germline ends. This CDR3 contains 13 residues. Germline V CDR1 and CDR2: LNHDA, SQIVND (reference sequence). The CDR3 loop reads CASSRRGGETQYF. CDR3 nucleotide sequence: TGTGCCAGTAGCCGCAGGGGTGGGGAGACCCAGTACTTC.

The chain combines TRBV15 with TRBJ2-3, with 10 bases aligning to TRBD2. CDR3 length: 16 amino acids. CDR1 and CDR2 (germline): LNHNV, YYDKDF (reference sequence). J lost 4 bases, V lost 0 bases, and 4 bases had no gene match. The CDR3 spells CATSRDSGGTSDTQYF. The CDR3 region has the DNA TGTGCCACCAGCAGAGATAGCGGGGGGACCTCAGATACGCAGTATTTT.

The chain carries TRBV19 and TRBJ2-6; tentative D call: TRBD1 (5 bases). Trimming left V 6 bases short and J 1 base short, with 13 bases between. CDR1 and CDR2 from the germline V gene are LNHDA and SQIVND (reference sequence). The CDR3 contains 16 residues. In nucleotides, the CDR3 is TGTGCCAGTAGCATTTTCAGGGCATCTGGGGCCAACGTCCTGACTTTC. Its translation is CASSIFRASGANVLTF. The entire variable domain, with the rest obtained from reference TRBV19 and TRBJ2-6, is as follows: DGGITQSPKYLFRKEGQNVTLSCEQNLNHDAMYWYRQDPGQGLRLIYYSQIVNDFQKGDIAEGYSVSREKKESFPLTVTSAQKNPTAFYLCASSIFRASGANVLTFGAGSRLTVL.

CDR3 sequence reads: CASSLGLRGLDSEAFF. The CDR3 DNA sequence: TGCGCCAGCAGCTTGGGATTGCGGGGGTTGGACTCTGAAGCTTTCTTT. The rearrangement uses TRBV5-1 and TRBJ1-1; TRBD1 is a possible D gene (5 bases). Trimming cost V 0 bases and J 6 bases, with 18 bases left between them. Germline V lookup: CDR1 SGHRS, CDR2 YFSETQ. The CDR3 contains 16 residues. Filled out from reference TRBV5-1 and TRBJ1-1, the complete variable domain reads KAGVTQTPRYLIKTRGQQVTLSCSPISGHRSVSWYQQTPGQGLQFLFEYFSETQRNKGNFPGRFSGRQFSNSRSEMNVSTLELGDSALYLCASSLGLRGLDSEAFFGQGTRLTVV.

V gene TRBV6-1 combines with J gene TRBJ2-7; D is possibly TRBD2 (5 bases). The V gene lost 2 bases and the J gene lost 0 bases, with 14 bases spanning the gap. CDR1 and CDR2 (germline): MNHNS, SASEGT. The length of the CDR3 is 16 residues. In DNA, the CDR3 is TGTGCCAGCAGTGAACTCCCGGACTTAGCCTCCTACGAGCAGTACTTC. It is translated as CASSELPDLASYEQYF.

The chain links TRBV5-8 to TRBJ2-7, with 9 bases that match TRBD1. Trimming took 4 bases from V and 4 from J; bases not matched to a gene: 24. Germline V gene lookup returns CDR1 SGHTS and CDR2 YDEGEE. The CDR3 is 20 residues long. The CDR3 nucleotides read TGTGCCAGCAGCGGCTACGCTCGTGTGACAGGGGGGGGCGTGGTTTACGAGCAGTACTTC. It encodes CASSGYARVTGGGVVYEQYF.

The chain carries TRBV7-6 and TRBJ2-1; 10 positions match TRBD1. The CDR3 runs 17 residues. V gave up 1 base and J gave up 4 bases; unmatched junction bases: 7. Germline V gene sequence: CDR1 SGHVS, CDR2 FNYEAQ. The CDR3 loop reads CASSLERPGQGYNEQFF. The CDR3 DNA reads TGTGCCAGCAGCTTAGAGCGCCCGGGACAGGGGTACAATGAGCAGTTCTTC.

V is TRBV23-1 and J is TRBJ2-7; 7 nucleotides align to TRBD2. TRBV23-1 is an open reading frame, and its role is uncertain. There are 16 residues in the CDR3. The J segment lost 0 bases and the V segment lost 6 bases, leaving 11 bases of the junction unmatched. CDR3 coding DNA: TGCGCCAGCAGCCTCCAACTAGCGCGAATCTCCTACGAGCAGTACTTC. Its translation: CASSLQLARISYEQYF.

J is TRBJ1-5 and V is TRBV19; TRBD1 aligns across 9 bases. The CDR3 totals 15 residues. Germline CDR1 is LNHDA and CDR2 is SQIVND (reference sequence). Trimming removed 9 bases from V and 6 bases from J; junction bases left unmatched: 12. The CDR3 sequence: CASEMGQGRFQPQHF. Written as DNA, the CDR3 is TGTGCCAGCGAGATGGGACAGGGAAGGTTTCAGCCCCAGCATTTT.

The V and J genes are TRBV9 and TRBJ2-2; 8 bases match TRBD1. Germline-derived CDR1 and CDR2 are SGDLS and YYNGEE. Trimming removed 0 bases from V and 6 bases from J; junction bases left unmatched: 4. This CDR3 comprises 15 residues. In DNA form, the CDR3 reads TGTGCCAGCAGCGTAGAACAGGGGGTTTCCGGGGAGCTGTTTTTT. It encodes CASSVEQGVSGELFF.

V is TRBV6-5 and J is TRBJ1-2; D is uncertain. V lost 6 bases and J 4 bases, leaving 18 bases between the germline ends. The CDR3 loop spans 15 amino acids. CDR1 and CDR2 (germline): MNHEY, SVGAGI. The CDR3 DNA reads TGTGCCAGCAGCAGAACAAGGCCGGACTCCTATGGCTACACCTTC. It is translated as CASSRTRPDSYGYTF.

The V gene is TRBV6-1, the J gene TRBJ1-5; 9 bases align to TRBD1. CDR3 size: 16 residues. Looked up from germline, CDR1 is MNHNS and CDR2 is SASEGT. The V segment lost 1 base and the J segment 7 bases; nucleotides outside the gene matches: 8. The CDR3 region is CASSEGRGTGRQPQHF. The DNA of the CDR3 is TGTGCCAGCAGTGAAGGGAGGGGGACAGGGAGGCAGCCCCAGCATTTT.

This rearrangement joins TRBV10-2 to TRBJ1-1; no reliable D call. Per the germline V gene, CDR1 is WSHSY and CDR2 is SAAADI. The CDR3 extends over 12 amino acids. V dropped 7 bases and J dropped 3 bases, with 9 bases sitting between them. For the CDR3, the DNA is TGCGCCAGCAAGGAGGGAGACACTGAAGCTTTCTTT. Translation gives CASKEGDTEAFF.

The rearrangement uses TRBV2 and TRBJ2-1, with D maybe TRBD2 (5 bases). CDR3 length: 21 amino acids. V was pared by 0 bases and J by 6 bases, with 30 bases between. In germline, CDR1 is SNHLY, CDR2 FYNNEI. The DNA of the CDR3 is TGTGCCAGCAGTGAAGCGCTTCCCCCGGGCGTCTCGGGGAACCTTCCCAATGAGCAGTTCTTC. Residues: CASSEALPPGVSGNLPNEQFF.

The chain has TRBV7-9 and TRBJ1-1; TRBD1 agrees at 8 bases. V trimming: 3 bases; J trimming: 1 base; junction bases outside the gene matches: 4. This CDR3 is built from 15 residues. Germline loops: CDR1 SEHNR, CDR2 FQNEAQ (reference sequence). The CDR3 DNA reads as TGTGCCAGCAGCTTGGGAGGACAGGGGAACACTGAAGCTTTCTTT. Translation gives CASSLGGQGNTEAFF.